Detailed here is one TCR beta chain. Its antigen is undetermined. This record comes from a study of T cell responses to AZD1222 COVID-19 vaccine. Findings of the study overall: At 160-218 and 743-854, vaccine-associated CD4 TCRs were dominant, and they spanned spike.

Clones were read by immunoSEQ multiplex PCR, and TCRdb kept only the in-frame ones, dropping some. This table holds 250,000 to 300,000 clones, 90% to 95% found once. The CDR3 is made up of 16 amino acids. CDR1 is LGHDT, CDR2 YNNKEL, per germline (reference sequence). The germline V and J ends were trimmed by 4 bases and 1 base, with 11 bases remaining between them. The sequence derives from an adult who received the AZD1222 COVID-19 vaccine. V and J are TRBV3-1 (or the pseudogene TRBV3-2) and TRBJ1-6; D gene ambiguous. The sample in question was peripheral blood, obtained 28 days after the second AZD1222 dose. The CDR3 region has the DNA TGTGCCAGCAGCCCTCCACAGCGGTCCTATAATTCACCCCTCCACTTT. It yields the protein CASSPPQRSYNSPLHF.